This T cell receptor (beta chain) is drawn from a study of blood T cells in healthy people across ages. Study-wide results and limits: Age brought a roughly linear fall in TCR beta diversity measured per million T cells.

Regarding this clonotype: Its antigen is still unknown.

PCR was performed a second time for roughly 7 to 11 cycles using a sample-barcoded 5' primer and a J-beta primer mix. Via MiXCR, TCRdb re-called the 5' RACE reads, giving one row per CDR3 protein. The data show about 1,500,000 distinct CDR3 sequences, 28% seen once. Germline values: CDR1 MNHGY, CDR2 SAAAGT. The CDR3 runs 15 residues. The V and J genes are TRBV6-8 and TRBJ2-3; D is perhaps TRBD1 or TRBD2 (5 bases each). The J call may be in error: the DNA end matches TRBJ2-7 better. Material for sequencing was blood. The TCR sequence derives from a woman aged 30 to 39 in good health. The CDR3 nucleotides are TGTGCCGACCTAAATGGAGAGGGGTGCACAGATACGCAGTACTTC. Its protein is CADLNGEGCTDTQYF.